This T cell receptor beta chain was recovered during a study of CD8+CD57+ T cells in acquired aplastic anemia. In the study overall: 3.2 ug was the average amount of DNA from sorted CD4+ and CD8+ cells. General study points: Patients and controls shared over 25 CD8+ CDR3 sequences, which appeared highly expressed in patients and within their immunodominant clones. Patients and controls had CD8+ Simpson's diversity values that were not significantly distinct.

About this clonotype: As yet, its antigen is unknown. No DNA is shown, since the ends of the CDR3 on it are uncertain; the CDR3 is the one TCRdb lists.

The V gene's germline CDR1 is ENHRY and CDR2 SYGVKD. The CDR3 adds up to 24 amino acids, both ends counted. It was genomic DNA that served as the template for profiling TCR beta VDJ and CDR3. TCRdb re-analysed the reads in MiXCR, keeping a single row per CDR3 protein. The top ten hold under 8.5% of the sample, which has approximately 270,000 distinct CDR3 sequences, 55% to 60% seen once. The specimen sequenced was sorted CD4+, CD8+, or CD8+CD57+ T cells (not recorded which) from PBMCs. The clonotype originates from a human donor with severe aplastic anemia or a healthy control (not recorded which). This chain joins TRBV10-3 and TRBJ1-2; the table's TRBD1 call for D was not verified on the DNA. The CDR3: CAHPEDSSFYICSAGDRASYGYTF.